Listed below are T cell receptor beta chains from one sample, sequenced in a study of blood T cell repertoires in COVID-19. Data came from immunoSEQ multiplex PCR; TCRdb stores just in-frame clones and leaves some out. This table has 210,000 or so clones, roughly nine tenths appearing once. Sequences were obtained from peripheral blood. These receptors came from a woman aged 45-65 years with acute or convalescent COVID-19. CDR3s include the opening cysteine and the closing phenylalanine or tryptophan. D genes are given only for firm matches.

J | D | length | V | CDR3
TRBJ2-1 | - | 17 | TRBV10-3 | CAISSSELAIRYNEQFF
TRBJ2-3 | TRBD2 | 14 | TRBV7-2 | CASSPGLAVDTQYF
TRBJ2-1 | TRBD2 | 17 | TRBV7-3 | CASSLTSSGGFYNEQFF
TRBJ2-7 | TRBD1 | 14 | TRBV5-1 | CASSSDRVPYEQYF
TRBJ2-7 | - | 14 | TRBV4-1 | CASSPYIGGYEQYF
TRBJ2-7 | TRBD1 | 15 | TRBV12-5 | CASEEGDRAVYEQYF
TRBJ2-5 | TRBD2 | 15 | TRBV7-7 | CASSRSGGAQETQYF
TRBJ2-7 | - | 14 | TRBV5-1 | CASSLRQRPYEQYF
TRBJ2-7 | TRBD2 | 16 | TRBV18 | CASSPTGLADPYEQYF
TRBJ2-7 | - | 12 | TRBV3-1/TRBV3-2 | CASSQDNYEQYF
TRBJ1-4 | TRBD1 | 15 | TRBV11-3 | CASSLVQDRGEKLFF
TRBJ2-3 | - | 14 | TRBV7-9 | CASSSVGGTDTQYF
TRBJ2-3 | - | 14 | TRBV18 | CASSPRTSTDTQYF
TRBJ2-1 | TRBD2 | 15 | TRBV19 | CASSIGLAGDNEQFF
TRBJ2-6 | TRBD1 | 17 | TRBV6-1 | CASSDGTANSGANVLTF
TRBJ2-7 | - | 14 | TRBV27 | CASSLMAVRGEQYF
TRBJ2-6 | - | 15 | TRBV4-3 | CASSQDSSGANILTF
TRBJ2-3 | TRBD2 | 16 | TRBV5-5 | CASSPIPGGAADTQYF
TRBJ2-2 | TRBD1 | 15 | TRBV12-5 | CASGRDRANTGELFF
TRBJ2-7 | TRBD1 | 16 | TRBV4-3 | CASSQDGGTGAYEQYF
TRBJ2-7 | - | 12 | TRBV25-1 | CASSAQGFKQYF
TRBJ2-3 | TRBD1 | 15 | TRBV7-9 | CASSPGQGDTDTQYF
TRBJ2-3 | TRBD2 | 16 | TRBV20-1 | CSASKGLAGGADTQYF
TRBJ2-2 | - | 15 | TRBV9 | CASSPSDRNTGELFF
TRBJ2-1 | - | 15 | TRBV7-9 | CASSFGGDPYNEQFF
TRBJ1-2 | - | 15 | TRBV19 | CASSIGRGFNYGYTF